The 2 T cell receptor beta chains given below trace back to one sample, sequenced in a study of cytomegalovirus exposure and HLA in healthy donors. PCR was performed using 60 Vbeta and 13 Jbeta primers. Here immunoSEQ multiplex PCR was the method, and the copy in TCRdb shows in-frame clones only, minus some. Among 140,000 to 150,000 clones listed, about 81% were seen once. Sequenced material: PBMCs. The source of these receptors is a young man in good health and CMV-seronegative.

This clone was seen only once. The chain uses TRBV5-1 and TRBJ1-1; D perhaps matches TRBD1 (6 bases). The germline V gene encodes CDR1 SGHRS and CDR2 YFSETQ. This CDR3 has 14 residues. Trimming left V 3 bases short and J 4 bases short, with 13 bases between. CDR3 sequence: CASSSATGTTEAFF. The CDR3 DNA reads as TGCGCCAGCAGCTCGGCCACAGGGACCACTGAAGCTTTCTTT.

V is TRBV18 and J is TRBJ1-6, with 9 nucleotides matching TRBD1. This CDR3 region has 17 residues. The V and J ends lost 3 bases and 7 bases, in that order; junction bases with no gene match: 10. CDR1 KGHSH and CDR2 LQKENI come from the germline V gene. CDR3 amino acids: CASSPTGGTGWNSPLHF. The DNA of the CDR3 is TGTGCCAGCTCACCTACAGGGGGGACAGGGTGGAATTCACCCCTCCACTTT.